These T cell receptor beta chains were read from a single sample in a study of human versus mouse CDR3 diversity and MHC coevolution. Assay: immunoSEQ multiplex PCR; the TCRdb copy retains only in-frame clones and omits some. The repertoire consists of about 83,000 clones, with roughly 90% occurring once and the leading ten covering roughly 0.15%. The sequenced material came from naive CD4+ T cells from blood. These TCRs come from a person between 25 and 70 years old in good health. The CDR3 runs from the conserved cysteine through the conserved F or W. The order of the fields is D gene, clone size, J gene, V gene, CDR3 DNA, CDR3 protein. D genes are given only for firm matches. Expanded clones are given a class, and other clones once, few, many or no size at all.

>.|.|TRBJ2-1|TRBV30
TGTGCCTGGACGCGGGTCTCCTACAATGAGCAGTTCTTC
CAWTRVSYNEQFF
>.|once|TRBJ1-4|TRBV19
TGTGCCAGTAGTTCGCGAGTCCTTAATGAAAAACTGTTTTTT
CASSSRVLNEKLFF
>.|.|TRBJ2-3|TRBV5-1
TGCGCCAGCAGCTTTGAGGGAACAGATACGCAGTATTTT
CASSFEGTDTQYF
>TRBD1|.|TRBJ2-1|TRBV6-1
TGTGCCAGCCGAAGGGGGCTGAGCTCCTACAATGAGCAGTTCTTC
CASRRGLSSYNEQFF
>.|once|TRBJ1-5|TRBV19
TGTGCCAGTAGTACGTCCTTTTATAGCAATCAGCCCCAGCATTTT
CASSTSFYSNQPQHF
>.|.|TRBJ2-2|TRBV7-9
TGTGCCAGCAGCGAAGGCCCTAGCGTTGAGAACACCGGGGAGCTGTTTTTT
CASSEGPSVENTGELFF
>.|.|TRBJ1-6|TRBV13
TGTGCCACCGGACGATCGGGGGAACCCCTCCACTTT
CATGRSGEPLHF
>TRBD1|.|TRBJ1-2|TRBV19
TGTGCCAGTAGTACTATGGAGTGGACAGGCCTAAACTATGGCTACACCTTC
CASSTMEWTGLNYGYTF
>.|.|TRBJ2-1|TRBV6-1
TGTGCCAGCAGTGAAGCGGGGGGGCGGGAGCAGTTCTTC
CASSEAGGREQFF
>.|.|TRBJ1-2|TRBV5-1
TGCGCCAGCAGCACAGGACAGTCCTATGGCTACACCTTC
CASSTGQSYGYTF